These 28 T cell receptor beta chains came from one sample sequenced in a study of cytomegalovirus exposure and HLA in healthy donors (dated by TCRdb to 2016 to 2017). The library was prepared using the immunoSEQ multiplex PCR assay. Not all clones reach the TCRdb copy of this immuneACCESS table, which keeps in-frame sequences only. Checked studies attribute under half of the gap to unresolved V genes and leave the rest unexplained. A total of some 120,000 clones appear in this sample, about 90% of them only once. Together, the top ten hold approximately 2.1% of the sample. The sample taken for sequencing was PBMCs. The source is a woman aged 18-29 years in good health and CMV-seronegative.

This chain connects TRBV2 to TRBJ1-2; D remains unclear. Germline V gives CDR1 SNHLY, CDR2 FYNNEI. This CDR3 has 13 residues. Trimming stripped 4 bases from V and 4 bases from J, with 10 bases between. CDR3 DNA: TGTGCCAGCAGTGGGCAGTCGGGCTATGGCTACACCTTC. Residues: CASSGQSGYGYTF. The variable domain in full, with the rest retrieved from reference TRBV2 and TRBJ1-2, is EPEVTQTPSHQVTQMGQEVILRCVPISNHLYFYWYRQILGQKVEFLVSFYNNEISEKSEIFDDQFSVERPDGSNFTLKIRSTKLEDSAMYFCASSGQSGYGYTFGSGTRLTVV.

In its sample, this clone was seen once. This chain links TRBV28 with TRBJ2-1; TRBD2 aligns across 9 bases. The CDR3 contains 15 residues. The germline gives CDR1 MDHEN, CDR2 SYDVKM. V was clipped by 6 bases and J by 7 bases; unmatched bases: 10. The CDR3 region is CASSQGGRATNEQFF. CDR3 sequence (DNA): TGTGCCAGCAGCCAGGGCGGGAGGGCCACGAATGAGCAGTTCTTC.

The gene calls are TRBV18 and TRBJ1-1; 7 nucleotides align to TRBD1. Trimming took 5 bases from V and 3 from J; bases not matched to a gene: 6. The CDR3 length is 14 residues. In germline, CDR1 is KGHSH, CDR2 LQKENI. In DNA form, the CDR3 reads TGTGCCAGCTCAGCGCAGGGGGGCGACACTGAAGCTTTCTTT. Translation: CASSAQGGDTEAFF.

V usage is TRBV6-1 and J usage is TRBJ2-2, with TRBD1 identical over 10 bases. The ends lost 6 bases at V and 3 bases at J; junction bases unmatched: 4. This CDR3 is 15 amino acids long. Germline-derived CDR1 and CDR2 are MNHNS and SASEGT. The CDR3 here is CASSPGTGDTGELFF. The CDR3 bases are TGTGCCAGCAGCCCCGGGACAGGGGACACCGGGGAGCTGTTTTTT.

The chain recombines TRBV28 with TRBJ1-5; weak D call: TRBD1 (5 bases). V lost 1 base, J lost 0 bases, and 16 bases lay in between. This CDR3 region has 18 residues. In germline, CDR1 is MDHEN, CDR2 SYDVKM. CDR3 in amino acids: CASSLYGLGGFSNQPQHF. Here the CDR3 DNA reads TGTGCCAGCAGTTTATATGGGCTGGGGGGTTTTAGCAATCAGCCCCAGCATTTT.

This clone was seen a handful of times. This chain links TRBV19 with TRBJ1-1; unclear D gene. The CDR3 is 10 residues long. CDR1 and CDR2 from the germline V gene are LNHDA and SQIVND (reference sequence). Trimming pared 8 bases from V and 10 bases from J, leaving 11 bases between. CDR3 in DNA: TGTGCCAGTGGATATGAGGGAGCTTTCTTT. This sequence encodes CASGYEGAFF.

This sequence joins TRBV6-5 and TRBJ2-5; D uncertain. The CDR3 loop spans 15 amino acids. From germline, CDR1 is MNHEY and CDR2 SVGAGI. Trimming pared 6 bases from V and 1 base from J, leaving 15 bases between. Here the CDR3 reads CASSRRPNTQETQYF. For the CDR3, the DNA is TGTGCCAGCAGCCGCCGCCCAAACACCCAAGAGACCCAGTACTTC.

The chain recombines TRBV7-8 with TRBJ1-5; D unclear. The CDR3 covers 13 residues. CDR1 is SGHVS, CDR2 FQNEAQ, per germline. Trimming left V 0 bases short and J 6 bases short, with 6 bases between. The CDR3 loop reads CASSLAGSQPQHF. The CDR3 DNA sequence: TGTGCCAGCAGCTTAGCGGGGAGTCAGCCCCAGCATTTT.

The chain is built from TRBV7-2 and TRBJ1-3, with unresolved D. The germline V gene encodes CDR1 SGHTA and CDR2 FQGNSA. V was shortened by 1 base and J by 4 bases, with 11 bases between the two germline ends. The CDR3 sequence is 15 residues long. For the CDR3, the DNA is TGTGCCAGCAGCTTAGAGGCCCGAGGGGGAAACACCATATATTTT. Encoded protein: CASSLEARGGNTIYF.

CDR3 loop: CASSTFRGRGIYEQYF. Written as DNA, the CDR3 is TGTGCCAGCAGCACTTTTAGGGGGCGAGGTATCTACGAGCAGTACTTC. V is TRBV7-9 and J is TRBJ2-7, with 7 bases aligning to TRBD1. Trimming cost V 5 bases and J 3 bases; bases outside gene matches: 13. Germline CDR1 SEHNR, CDR2 FQNEAQ (reference sequence). The CDR3 contains 16 residues. The entire variable domain, with the rest obtained from reference TRBV7-9 and TRBJ2-7, is as follows: DTGVSQNPRHKITKRGQNVTFRCDPISEHNRLYWYRQTLGQGPEFLTYFQNEAQLEKSRLLSDRFSAERPKGSFSTLEIQRTEQGDSAMYLCASSTFRGRGIYEQYFGPGTRLTVT.

The rearrangement links TRBV19 to TRBJ2-7, with 8 bases that match TRBD2. The CDR3 totals 17 residues. Germline V gene lookup returns CDR1 LNHDA and CDR2 SQIVND (reference sequence). V was pared by 4 bases and J by 0 bases, with 11 bases of the junction left unmatched. The DNA for the CDR3 is TGTGCCAGTAGTAAGGAATGGACCGGGACTAGCTCCTACGAGCAGTACTTC. As protein: CASSKEWTGTSSYEQYF.

The CDR3, as DNA: TGTGCCACCAGCAGAGATAGCGGGAGGGCCTACGAGACCCAGTACTTC. It translates to CATSRDSGRAYETQYF. The chain joins TRBV15 to TRBJ2-5; TRBD2 matches 11 bases. Germline V gene sequence: CDR1 LNHNV, CDR2 YYDKDF (reference sequence). The V gene end was trimmed by 0 bases and the J gene end by 5 bases; junction bases not matched to a gene: 5. CDR3 length: 16 residues.

The chain employs TRBV28 and TRBJ2-1; D ambiguous. Trimming left V 6 bases short and J 0 bases short, with 9 bases between. Germline V gene sequence: CDR1 MDHEN, CDR2 SYDVKM. The CDR3 is 14 amino acids. The CDR3 spells CASRQTNSYNEQFF. CDR3 sequence (DNA): TGTGCCAGCAGACAGACAAACTCCTACAATGAGCAGTTCTTC. The variable domain in full, completed from reference TRBV28 and TRBJ2-1, reads DVKVTQSSRYLVKRTGEKVFLECVQDMDHENMFWYRQDPGLGLRLIYFSYDVKMKEKGDIPEGYSVSREKKERFSLILESASTNQTSMYLCASRQTNSYNEQFFGPGTRLTVL.

The CDR3 is CATAGLASFYEQYF. The DNA of the CDR3 is TGTGCCACCGCGGGACTAGCCTCCTTCTACGAGCAGTACTTC. The chain uses TRBV2 and TRBJ2-7; TRBD2 agrees at 9 bases. CDR1 SNHLY and CDR2 FYNNEI come from the germline V gene. CDR3 length: 14 residues. Trimming took 10 bases from V and 3 from J; bases not matched to a gene: 10.

The V gene is TRBV28, the J gene TRBJ1-5, with 12 bases lining up with TRBD1. The CDR3 spans 16 residues. The V and J ends lost 6 bases and 6 bases, in that order; junction bases with no gene match: 9. Germline CDR1 is MDHEN and CDR2 is SYDVKM. CDR3 in DNA: TGTGCCAGCAGCCGAACCGGGACAGGGGGCCCTCAGCCCCAGCATTTT. Translated: CASSRTGTGGPQPQHF.

The CDR3 reads CASSTRGGQLNEKLFF. The CDR3, as DNA: TGTGCCAGTAGTACCCGGGGTGGGCAGCTCAATGAAAAACTGTTTTTT. This chain joins TRBV19 and TRBJ1-4; D gene unclear. V dropped 4 bases and J dropped 5 bases, with 17 bases sitting between them. This CDR3 comprises 16 residues. The germline V gene has CDR1 LNHDA and CDR2 SQIVND (reference sequence).

The gene calls are TRBV30 and TRBJ1-5; D ambiguous. This CDR3 region has 12 residues. CDR1 and CDR2 (germline): GTSNPN, SVGIG (reference sequence). The ends were cut back, 2 bases at V and 4 bases at J, with 6 bases in the middle. The CDR3: CAWSPRNQPQHF. The CDR3 DNA reads as TGTGCCTGGAGTCCACGGAATCAGCCCCAGCATTTT.

The J gene is TRBJ2-5, the V gene TRBV6-6; no clear D gene. This CDR3 contains 11 residues. CDR1 MNHNY and CDR2 SVGAGI come from the germline V gene (reference sequence). The V end lost 2 bases, the J end lost 5 bases, and 3 bases lay between the germline ends. The CDR3 spells CASSYAETQYF. The DNA for the CDR3 is TGTGCCAGCAGTTACGCGGAGACCCAGTACTTC.

The chain employs TRBV19 and TRBJ1-5; a possible D gene is TRBD1 (6 bases). CDR3 length: 15 residues. Trimming shortened V by 5 bases and J by 3 bases, and 14 bases separated the two germline ends. Germline V gene data show CDR1 as LNHDA and CDR2 as SQIVND (reference sequence). In DNA form, the CDR3 reads TGTGCCAGTAGTCTCGGACAGCTCCTCAATCAGCCCCAGCATTTT. This sequence encodes CASSLGQLLNQPQHF.

The gene calls are TRBV28 and TRBJ1-4; D is uncertain. Germline-derived CDR1 and CDR2 are MDHEN and SYDVKM. V lost 1 base to trimming and J lost 6 bases, with 3 bases between them. This CDR3 is built from 12 residues. CDR3 bases: TGTGCCAGCAGTTTATCGGATGAAAAACTGTTTTTT. It specifies CASSLSDEKLFF.

The genes are TRBV4-1 and TRBJ2-1, with 7 bases aligning to TRBD2. CDR3 size: 19 residues. The junction had 16 bases not matched to a gene; V was cut back by 1 base and J by 4 bases. Germline CDR1 MGHRA, CDR2 YSYEKL. The CDR3 region is CASSQVLVRGRGEYNEQFF. The CDR3 coding sequence is TGCGCCAGCAGCCAAGTCTTAGTTCGGGGGAGGGGCGAATACAATGAGCAGTTCTTC.

The rearrangement joins TRBV7-8 to TRBJ2-1; TRBD2 matches 7 bases. The trim removed 4 bases at V and 0 bases at J, leaving 6 bases unmatched. This CDR3 has 16 residues. In germline, CDR1 is SGHVS, CDR2 FQNEAQ. Here the CDR3 DNA reads TGTGCCAGCAGCTCAAACGGGGGGAGCTCCTACAATGAGCAGTTCTTC. It translates to CASSSNGGSSYNEQFF.

This clone appeared a single time. This chain joins TRBV11-2 and TRBJ2-5; 9 bases agree with TRBD2. Germline V gene sequence: CDR1 SGHAT, CDR2 FQNNGV. V shed 4 bases, J shed 2 bases, and the junction held 8 bases outside the gene matches. This CDR3 comprises 16 residues. DNA for the CDR3: TGTGCCAGCAGCTCTGGAACTAGCGGGTATCAAGAGACCCAGTACTTC. This gives the protein CASSSGTSGYQETQYF.

V and J are TRBV30 and TRBJ1-1; tentative D call: TRBD1 (6 bases). Per germline, CDR1 GTSNPN and CDR2 SVGIG (reference sequence). V lost 3 bases and J 1 base, leaving 9 bases between the germline ends. The CDR3 runs 13 residues. The CDR3 here is CAWSLQGNTEAFF. In DNA, the CDR3 is TGTGCCTGGAGCCTACAGGGGAACACTGAAGCTTTCTTT.

This chain links TRBV7-9 with TRBJ2-7; 11 nucleotides match TRBD2. The CDR3 contains 14 residues. In germline, CDR1 is SEHNR, CDR2 FQNEAQ (reference sequence). With 4 bases clipped from V and 4 bases from J, the junction kept 3 bases outside the gene matches. This chain's CDR3 is CASSSLAGAYEQYF. CDR3 nucleotide sequence: TGTGCCAGCAGCTCACTAGCGGGAGCTTACGAGCAGTACTTC.

V and J are TRBV7-9 and TRBJ1-2, with 9 bases fitting TRBD1. The CDR3 runs 16 residues. Germline-derived CDR1 and CDR2 are SEHNR and FQNEAQ (reference sequence). V lost 5 bases and J lost 4; bases outside the gene matches: 11. As DNA, the CDR3 is TGTGCCAGCAGCCCAGCACCGGGACAGGGACTCTATGGCTACACCTTC. This gives the protein CASSPAPGQGLYGYTF.

A remark on this clone: The sample contains more than one DNA sequence encoding this CDR3. The V call is TRBV5-1, the J call TRBJ1-2; 10 nucleotides align to TRBD1. CDR3 length: 14 residues. J gave up 5 bases and V 4 bases, and 5 bases lay outside the gene matches. Germline loops: CDR1 SGHRS, CDR2 YFSETQ. The CDR3 coding sequence is TGCGCCAGCAGCAGGGACAGGGGAGGGTATGGCTACACCTTC. Translating it yields CASSRDRGGYGYTF. Using reference TRBV5-1 and TRBJ1-2 for the parts outside the CDR3, the full variable domain is KAGVTQTPRYLIKTRGQQVTLSCSPISGHRSVSWYQQTPGQGLQFLFEYFSETQRNKGNFPGRFSGRQFSNSRSEMNVSTLELGDSALYLCASSRDRGGYGYTFGSGTRLTVV.

This chain links TRBV9 with TRBJ2-3; D is ambiguous. Germline values: CDR1 SGDLS, CDR2 YYNGEE. The germline V and J ends were trimmed by 3 bases and 3 bases, with 8 bases remaining between them. The CDR3 spans 13 residues. CDR3 DNA sequence: TGTGCCAGCAGCGACGGTAGTACAGATACGCAGTATTTT. Encoded protein: CASSDGSTDTQYF.